One and the same sample provided the 5 T cell receptor beta chains below, sequenced in a study of T cell changes during pregnancy in multiple sclerosis. Using immunoSEQ multiplex PCR, the repertoire was profiled, and TCRdb retains in-frame clones only, with some absent. This repertoire shows under 50,000 clones, roughly 89% found once; its top ten account for 0.55% to 0.7%. Here the sequenced sample was CD4+ T cells from peripheral blood mononuclear cells, taken before pregnancy. The receptors originated from a female donor with multiple sclerosis, enrolled in a pregnancy study.

This clone showed up just a few times. This chain uses TRBV28 with TRBJ1-5, with unresolved D. CDR1 is MDHEN, CDR2 SYDVKM, per germline. Trimming cost V 7 bases and J 4 bases, with 8 bases left between them. CDR3 length: 12 residues. CDR3 residues: CASMTGNQPQHF. The CDR3 DNA reads as TGTGCCAGCATGACGGGAAATCAGCCCCAGCATTTT.

J is TRBJ1-4 and V is TRBV6-1, with D perhaps matching TRBD1 (6 bases). This CDR3 region has 13 residues. V lost 5 bases and J 8 bases, leaving 12 bases between the germline ends. Germline assignment: CDR1 MNHNS and CDR2 SASEGT. The CDR3 here is CASSSGAEEKLFF. Here the CDR3 DNA reads TGTGCCAGCAGTTCAGGGGCTGAAGAAAAACTGTTTTTT.

V and J are TRBV9 and TRBJ2-3; TRBD2 matches 8 bases. CDR1 and CDR2 from the germline V gene are SGDLS and YYNGEE. The CDR3 has 14 amino acids. With V trimmed by 4 bases and J by 1 base, 2 bases remained unmatched. CDR3 sequence: CASSRGGGTDTQYF. CDR3 in DNA: TGTGCCAGCAGCCGGGGGGGCGGCACAGATACGCAGTATTTT.

The chain has TRBV5-6 and TRBJ2-5, with D tentatively TRBD1 (6 bases). The germline V and J ends were trimmed by 0 bases and 3 bases, with 12 bases remaining between them. Looked up from germline, CDR1 is SGHDT and CDR2 is YYEEEE. This CDR3 is 15 amino acids long. CDR3 protein: CASSLALAGEETQYF. Here the CDR3 DNA reads TGTGCCAGCAGCTTGGCTTTGGCAGGGGAAGAGACCCAGTACTTC.

V is TRBV7-2 and J is TRBJ2-1; TRBD2 agrees at 7 bases. The CDR3 length is 14 residues. J gave up 9 bases and V 2 bases, and 7 bases lay outside the gene matches. The germline CDR1 and CDR2 sequences are SGHTA and FQGNSA. The CDR3 DNA reads TGTGCCAGCAGCTTAACCGTCGGGGAGGGTGAGCAGTTCTTC. Translating gives CASSLTVGEGEQFF.